This T cell receptor (beta chain) was sequenced in a study of blood T cells in healthy people across ages. Overall study findings and caveats: There was no known CMV status for donors, so expanded clonotype changes were possibly confounded.

Per the germline V gene, CDR1 is SGHTA and CDR2 is FQGNSA. The CDR3 is 15 amino acids. With 6 bases removed from V and 2 bases from J, the gap between germline ends came to 16 bases. It was with a sample-barcoded 5' primer and a J-beta primer mix that a second PCR of about 7 to 12 cycles was run. Each cDNA molecule carried a tag from a template-switch adaptor that contained 12 random nucleotides. Each CDR3 protein gets one entry after TCRdb re-called the 5' RACE reads with MiXCR. The table records 450,000 to 700,000 distinct CDR3 sequences, roughly a quarter of them present only once. With regard to this clonotype: The antigen remains undetermined.

This chain joins TRBV7-2 and TRBJ2-5; D is possibly TRBD2 (5 bases). The TCR sequence derives from a woman between 65 and 79 years old in good health. The sample comprised blood. Written as DNA, the CDR3 is TGTGCCAGCAGGGTGACGGGAATAGATCAAGAGACCCAGTACTTC. Amino acid sequence: CASRVTGIDQETQYF.